This T cell receptor (beta chain) was documented in a study of T cells in Graves' hyperthyroidism and ophthalmopathy. The study based diagnoses on clinical symptoms, serum thyroxine and TRAb, thyroid ultrasound and orbital computed tomography. This clonotype has ten or more counts. Its antigen is currently unknown. The study, taken as a whole, reports: Clonotypes that were expanded in thyroid above 0.001 mostly appeared in blood too. A median about 6.5 months before onset, the model predicted ophthalmopathy.

Losses at the gene ends were 5 bases for V and 8 bases for J; bases not matched to a gene: 10. The length of the CDR3 is 15 residues. Germline V gives CDR1 SGHTA, CDR2 FQGTGA. Amplification of TCR beta CDR3 regions used RNA as the template. HTBI primers were used for first-round RT-PCR of the TCR CDR3. TCRdb re-derived calls from the multiplex PCR reads in MiXCR, one entry per CDR3 protein. The profile shows about 720,000 distinct CDR3 sequences, roughly 20% of them singletons. This receptor was obtained from a woman in her forties or fifties with Graves' hyperthyroidism that later progressed to Graves' ophthalmopathy. Sequencing was done on a sample of blood. V is TRBV7-3 and J is TRBJ2-1; TRBD2 matches at 9 bases. Here the CDR3 reads CASSPGRGGPDEQFF. The CDR3 DNA sequence: TGTGCCAGCAGCCCCGGGCGGGGGGGCCCCGATGAGCAGTTCTTC. Supplemented by reference TRBV7-3 and TRBJ2-1, the full variable domain reads GAGVSQTPSNKVTEKGKYVELRCDPISGHTALYWYRQSLGQGPEFLIYFQGTGAADDSGLPNDRFFAVRPEGSVSTLKIQRTERGDSAVYLCASSPGRGGPDEQFFGPGTRLTVL.